The 20 T cell receptor beta chains given below trace back to one sample, sequenced in a study of cytomegalovirus exposure and HLA in healthy donors. 13 Jbeta primers and 60 Vbeta primers were used for the PCR. The protocol was immunoSEQ multiplex PCR, while the TCRdb copy is restricted to in-frame clones and leaves out a portion. The top ten hold approximately 6.8% of the sample, which has roughly 150,000 clones, roughly 70% seen once. Sequenced input: PBMCs. The receptor source for this set is a young man in good health and CMV-seronegative.

This chain uses TRBV9 with TRBJ1-2; weak D call: TRBD1 (5 bases). The germline V gene has CDR1 SGDLS and CDR2 YYNGEE. V lost 3 bases, J lost 7 bases, and 7 bases lay in between. The CDR3 is 11 amino acids. Written as DNA, the CDR3 is TGTGCCAGCAGCGGCAGGGCTGGCTACACCTTC. This translates into CASSGRAGYTF.

This chain links TRBV6-1 with TRBJ1-2; a weak D match, TRBD1 (6 bases). The V gene lost 4 bases and the J gene lost 4 bases, with 19 bases spanning the gap. Per germline, CDR1 MNHNS and CDR2 SASEGT. This CDR3 has 16 residues. The CDR3 nucleotides read TGTGCCAGCAGTGCCCGGGTTGGGGGCGAGGTCTATGGCTACACCTTC. Protein: CASSARVGGEVYGYTF.

The genes are TRBV4-1 and TRBJ1-2; 8 bases line up with TRBD1. V lost 0 bases to trimming and J lost 9 bases; unmatched junction nucleotides: 9. CDR1 MGHRA and CDR2 YSYEKL come from the germline V gene. The CDR3 sequence is 15 residues long. The CDR3 protein is CASSQEGQALRSYTF. The CDR3 DNA reads TGCGCCAGCAGCCAAGAGGGACAGGCTCTTAGGAGCTACACCTTC.

The chain joins TRBV10-2 to TRBJ2-5; 11 bases are a match to TRBD2. The trim removed 6 bases at V and 0 bases at J, leaving 18 bases unmatched. CDR1 and CDR2 from the germline V gene are WSHSY and SAAADI. This CDR3 has 20 amino acids. CDR3 nucleotide sequence: TGCGCCAGCAGGCCCCTTGATAGCGGGGGGGCCCTCAAAGACCAAGAGACCCAGTACTTC. Its protein product is CASRPLDSGGALKDQETQYF.

The rearrangement links TRBV21-1 to TRBJ2-6; TRBD1, the D gene given by the table, was not confirmed from the DNA. TRBV21-1 is designated a pseudogene. The length of the CDR3 is 16 residues. CDR3 amino acids: CASGSFTGTGANVLTF. CDR3 sequence (DNA): TGTGCCAGCGGTAGCTTCACAGGGACTGGGGCCAACGTCCTGACTTTC.

V usage is TRBV30 and J usage is TRBJ1-2, with D possibly being TRBD1 (5 bases). This CDR3 has 13 residues. V was pared by 0 bases and J by 7 bases, with 12 bases between. Germline V lookup: CDR1 GTSNPN, CDR2 SVGIG (reference sequence). The DNA for the CDR3 is TGTGCCTGGAGTGTAGCAGGGCTTGTTGGCTACACCTTC. Translating gives CAWSVAGLVGYTF.

The rearrangement uses TRBV6-6 and TRBJ1-1, with 9 bases matching TRBD1. CDR1 and CDR2 from the germline V gene are MNHNY and SVGAGI (reference sequence). The CDR3 is 15 amino acids. V dropped 8 bases and J dropped 1; count of bases not matched to a gene: 8. Here the CDR3 DNA reads TGTGCCAGCTTACCGGGACAGGGTGGGAACACTGAAGCTTTCTTT. It yields the protein CASLPGQGGNTEAFF.

The chain employs TRBV9 and TRBJ1-2; 7 nucleotides match TRBD1. After removal of 4 bases from V and 4 bases from J, the junction contained 13 bases not matched to a gene. The CDR3 extends over 16 amino acids. CDR1 is SGDLS and CDR2 is YYNGEE in the germline V gene. CDR3 region: CASSPTTGKEGYGYTF. The CDR3 coding sequence is TGTGCCAGCAGCCCGACGACAGGGAAGGAGGGCTATGGCTACACCTTC.

Note on this clone: Mismatch with germline at one junction end may stem from a read error. The genes are TRBV27 and TRBJ2-7, with D maybe TRBD1 (6 bases). The CDR3 is made up of 11 amino acids. Germline values: CDR1 MNHEY, CDR2 SMNVEV (reference sequence). The CDR3 protein is CASSQGYGQYF. CDR3 bases: TGTGCCAGCAGCCAGGGGTACGGGCAGTACTTC.

The chain employs TRBV6-6 and TRBJ1-1; D unclear. This CDR3 contains 14 residues. Germline CDR1 reads MNHNY; CDR2 reads SVGAGI (reference sequence). Trimming left V 7 bases short and J 8 bases short, with 20 bases between. This chain's CDR3 is CASTAPDSGSEAFF. CDR3 bases: TGTGCCAGCACAGCGCCCGATAGCGGCAGCGAAGCTTTCTTT.

The V call is TRBV19, the J call TRBJ2-3; 7 bases map to TRBD1. Germline-derived CDR1 and CDR2 are LNHDA and SQIVND (reference sequence). The ends lost 10 bases at V and 3 bases at J; junction bases unmatched: 7. The CDR3 sequence is 13 residues long. In nucleotides, the CDR3 is TGTGCCACCCACAGGGGTAATACAGATACGCAGTATTTT. Its protein product is CATHRGNTDTQYF.

This chain links TRBV5-1 with TRBJ2-5; TRBD1 matches at 10 bases. The end of the DNA fits TRBJ2-7 better, so the J call may be wrong. CDR1 is SGHRS, CDR2 YFSETQ, per germline. This CDR3 has 15 residues. The CDR3 sequence is CASSLGGQGAYEQYF. CDR3 DNA: TGCGCCAGCAGCTTGGGAGGACAGGGGGCCTACGAGCAGTACTTC.

V and J are TRBV5-8 and TRBJ2-1, with 8 bases identical to TRBD2. The V gene's germline CDR1 is SGHTS and CDR2 YDEGEE. V was clipped by 4 bases and J by 6 bases; unmatched bases: 9. The CDR3 sequence is 15 residues long. CDR3 residues: CASSGAGAIFNEQFF. CDR3 DNA: TGTGCCAGCAGCGGAGCGGGGGCGATCTTCAATGAGCAGTTCTTC.

The chain joins TRBV18 to TRBJ2-2; possibly TRBD2 for D (5 bases). The CDR3 has 13 residues. CDR1 is KGHSH and CDR2 is LQKENI in the germline V gene. V shed 8 bases and J shed 7 bases, with 14 bases lying between them. CDR3 residues: CASRTDGYGELFF. CDR3 DNA: TGTGCCAGCCGGACTGACGGGTACGGGGAGCTGTTTTTT.

The chain recombines TRBV6-1 with TRBJ1-2; D not resolved. The CDR3 covers 15 residues. Deletions cut 0 bases from V and 0 bases from J, with 8 bases between. CDR1 is MNHNS, CDR2 SASEGT, per germline. Here the CDR3 reads CASSEAAGTNYGYTF. DNA for the CDR3: TGTGCCAGCAGTGAAGCCGCGGGAACTAACTATGGCTACACCTTC.

The chain combines TRBV29-1 with TRBJ1-2; possibly TRBD1 for D (6 bases). CDR1 and CDR2 (germline): SQVTM, ANQGSEA. The V end was cut by 5 bases, the J end by 8 bases, with 15 bases between. This CDR3 has 12 amino acids. CDR3 loop: CSVLWTASGYTF. DNA of the CDR3: TGCAGCGTTCTTTGGACAGCGTCCGGCTACACCTTC.

The chain has TRBV5-4 and TRBJ2-3, with a possible D match to TRBD2 (7 bases). The V end was cut by 0 bases, the J end by 6 bases, with 8 bases between. Germline lookup yields CDR1 SGHNT and CDR2 YYREEE (reference sequence). The CDR3 is 13 amino acids. The CDR3 spells CASSLEGGDTQYF. CDR3 coding DNA: TGTGCCAGCAGCTTGGAGGGGGGGGATACGCAGTATTTT.

This chain joins TRBV10-1 and TRBJ2-1; 8 nucleotides align to TRBD2. The CDR3 contains 16 residues. The V segment lost 2 bases and the J segment 7 bases; nucleotides outside the gene matches: 10. Germline CDR1 WNHNN, CDR2 SYGVQD (reference sequence). CDR3 nucleotides: TGCGCCAGCAGTGAGGAGACAGGACTAGCCAAGAATGAGCAGTTCTTC. Translating it yields CASSEETGLAKNEQFF.

The rearrangement uses TRBV11-3 and TRBJ2-1; TRBD2 matches at 9 bases. The germline gives CDR1 SGHNT, CDR2 YENEEA. The CDR3 extends over 14 amino acids. After removal of 3 bases from V and 7 bases from J, the junction contained 4 bases not matched to a gene. CDR3 coding DNA: TGTGCCAGCAGCTTGACTAGCGGCTTTAATGAGCAGTTCTTC. It translates to CASSLTSGFNEQFF.

V is TRBV6-5 and J is TRBJ1-4; 7 bases line up with TRBD1. Germline-derived CDR1 and CDR2 are MNHEY and SVGAGI. The CDR3 has 13 amino acids. J gave up 10 bases and V 7 bases, and 9 bases lay outside the gene matches. The CDR3 region has the DNA TGTGCCAGCAAGGGACAGCTGGGTGGAAAACTGTTTTTT. It is translated as CASKGQLGGKLFF.